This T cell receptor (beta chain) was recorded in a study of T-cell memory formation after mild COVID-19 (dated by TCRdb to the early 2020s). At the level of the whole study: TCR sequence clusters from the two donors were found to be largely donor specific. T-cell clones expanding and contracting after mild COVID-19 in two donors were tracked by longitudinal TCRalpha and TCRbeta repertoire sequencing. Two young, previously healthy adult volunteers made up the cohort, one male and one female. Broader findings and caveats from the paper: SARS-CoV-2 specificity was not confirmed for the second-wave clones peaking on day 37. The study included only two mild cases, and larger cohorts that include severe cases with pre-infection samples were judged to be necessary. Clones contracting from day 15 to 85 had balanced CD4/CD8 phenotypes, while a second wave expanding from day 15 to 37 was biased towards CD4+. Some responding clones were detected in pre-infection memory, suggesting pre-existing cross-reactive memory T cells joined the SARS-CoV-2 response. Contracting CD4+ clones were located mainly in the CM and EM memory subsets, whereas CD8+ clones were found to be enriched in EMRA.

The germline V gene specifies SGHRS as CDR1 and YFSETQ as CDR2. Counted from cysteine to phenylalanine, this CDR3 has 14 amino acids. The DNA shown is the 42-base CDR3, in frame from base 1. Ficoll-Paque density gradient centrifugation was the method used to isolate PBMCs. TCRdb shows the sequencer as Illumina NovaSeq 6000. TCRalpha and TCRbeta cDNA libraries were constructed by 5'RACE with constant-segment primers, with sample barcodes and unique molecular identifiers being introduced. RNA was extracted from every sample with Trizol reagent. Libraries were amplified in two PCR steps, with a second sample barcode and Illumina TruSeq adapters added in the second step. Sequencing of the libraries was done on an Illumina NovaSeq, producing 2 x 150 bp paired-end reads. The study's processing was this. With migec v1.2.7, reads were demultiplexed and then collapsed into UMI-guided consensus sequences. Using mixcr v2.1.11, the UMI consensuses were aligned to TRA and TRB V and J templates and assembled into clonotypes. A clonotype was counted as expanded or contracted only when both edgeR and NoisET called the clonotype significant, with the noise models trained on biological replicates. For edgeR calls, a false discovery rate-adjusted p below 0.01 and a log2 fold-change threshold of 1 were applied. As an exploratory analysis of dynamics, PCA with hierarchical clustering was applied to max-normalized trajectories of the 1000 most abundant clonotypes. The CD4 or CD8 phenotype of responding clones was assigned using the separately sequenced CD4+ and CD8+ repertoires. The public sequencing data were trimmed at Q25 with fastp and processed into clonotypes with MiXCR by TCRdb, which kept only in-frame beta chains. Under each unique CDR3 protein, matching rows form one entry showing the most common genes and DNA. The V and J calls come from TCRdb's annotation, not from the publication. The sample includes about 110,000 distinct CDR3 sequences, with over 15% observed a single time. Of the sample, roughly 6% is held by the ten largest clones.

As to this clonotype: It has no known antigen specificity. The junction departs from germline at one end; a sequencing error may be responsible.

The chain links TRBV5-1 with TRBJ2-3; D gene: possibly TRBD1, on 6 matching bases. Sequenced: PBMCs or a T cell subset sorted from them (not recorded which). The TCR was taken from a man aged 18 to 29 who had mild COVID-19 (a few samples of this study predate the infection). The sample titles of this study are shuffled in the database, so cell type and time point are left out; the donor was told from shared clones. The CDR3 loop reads CASSSQGPPDTLYF. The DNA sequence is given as TGCGCCAGCAGCTCACAGGGCCCTCCGGATACGCTGTATTTT.